The 14 T cell receptor beta chains in this list originate from one sample, sequenced in a study of T cells after yellow fever vaccination. Each CDR3 protein is one row after TCRdb ran MiXCR on the 5' RACE reads. The repertoire holds about 240,000 distinct CDR3 sequences, with roughly 7.2% as singletons. The sequencing here drew on CD4+ T cells sorted from PBMCs, taken 15 days after the yellow fever booster vaccination. Receptors were obtained from a man aged 30-40 years who received the YFV17D yellow fever vaccine.

This clonotype was seen repeatedly, ten times or more. This rearrangement joins TRBV5-1 to TRBJ2-2; perhaps TRBD2 as D (5 bases). Germline V CDR1 and CDR2: SGHRS, YFSETQ. The V end lost 0 bases, the J end lost 8 bases, and 14 bases lay between the germline ends. The CDR3 length is 15 residues. The DNA for the CDR3 is TGCGCCAGCAGCTTGGGAGTCCCCGGGATGGGGGAGCTGTTTTTT. Amino acid sequence: CASSLGVPGMGELFF.

This chain connects TRBV12-3 or TRBV12-4 to TRBJ2-1; possible D gene TRBD2, 5 bases. V was clipped by 1 base and J by 6 bases, with 10 bases between them. The CDR3 extends over 14 amino acids. CDR3 DNA sequence: TGTGCCAGCAGTTTAGAGCGGCGCTTCAATGAGCAGTTCTTC. The encoded protein is CASSLERRFNEQFF.

Ten or more counts support this clonotype. J is TRBJ2-2 and V is TRBV12-3 or TRBV12-4; D not certain. This CDR3 spans 13 amino acids. Trimming pared 5 bases from V and 0 bases from J, leaving 4 bases between. Here the CDR3 reads CASSGTNTGELFF. The CDR3 nucleotides are TGTGCCAGCAGTGGGACGAACACCGGGGAGCTGTTTTTT.

The chain uses TRBV6-4 and TRBJ2-7; possible D gene TRBD1, 5 bases. The CDR3 is 14 residues long. Trimming left V 3 bases short and J 6 bases short, with 15 bases between. Germline assignment: CDR1 MRHNA and CDR2 SNTAGT. The CDR3 nucleotides are TGTGCCAGCAGTGAAGTGCCAGGGATCGGCGAGCAGTACTTC. Its protein is CASSEVPGIGEQYF.

In this sample, this clonotype turned up a few times. The rearrangement uses TRBV7-2 and TRBJ2-1, with D possibly being TRBD1 or TRBD2 (6 bases each). The CDR3 length is 16 residues. Trimming removed 10 bases from V and 9 bases from J, with 28 bases in between. CDR1 SGHTA and CDR2 FQGNSA come from the germline V gene. For the CDR3, the DNA is TGTGCCACCACCCTTGAGAGGGGGGCTAGTAATGGTGAGCAGTTCTTC. Encoded protein: CATTLERGASNGEQFF.

This clonotype was detected only a few times. The rearrangement uses TRBV20-1 and TRBJ2-5, with D possibly TRBD2 on 7 matching bases. The CDR3 has 13 residues. Germline V gene lookup returns CDR1 DFQATT and CDR2 SNEGSKA (reference sequence). Trimming stripped 4 bases from V and 5 bases from J, with 14 bases between. CDR3 loop: CSATPGGQETQYF. The CDR3 region has the DNA TGCAGTGCTACACCCGGGGGGCAGGAGACCCAGTACTTC.

In its sample, this clonotype was seen many times. The chain joins TRBV7-2 to TRBJ1-1, with TRBD1 matching over 9 bases. The V and J ends lost 8 bases and 1 base, in that order; junction bases with no gene match: 8. CDR1 is SGHTA, CDR2 FQGNSA, per germline. This CDR3 is 15 amino acids long. The CDR3 nucleotides read TGTGCCAGCCGAAGGACAGGGGCCCAGAACACTGAAGCTTTCTTT. It codes for CASRRTGAQNTEAFF.

The CDR3 sequence: CASSLTGLARSYEQYF. The CDR3 DNA follows: TGTGCCAGCAGCTTAACGGGTCTAGCGAGGTCCTACGAGCAGTACTTC. The chain couples TRBV7-2 to TRBJ2-7; weak D call: TRBD2 (6 bases). Germline V gives CDR1 SGHTA, CDR2 FQGNSA. V was trimmed by 2 bases and J by 1 base, leaving 15 bases between them. The length of the CDR3 is 16 residues.

This clonotype was counted a few times. The chain carries TRBV6-2 or TRBV6-3 and TRBJ1-5; the match to TRBD1 covers 9 bases. V trimming: 10 bases; J trimming: 3 bases; junction bases outside the gene matches: 4. Germline V gene data show CDR1 as MNHEY and CDR2 as SVGEGT. The CDR3 has 13 amino acids. The CDR3 DNA follows: TGTGCCATCAACAGGGGGCCCAATCAGCCCCAGCATTTT. Protein product: CAINRGPNQPQHF.

This clonotype has ten or more counts. This rearrangement joins TRBV7-2 to TRBJ2-3; D remains unclear. V was shortened by 9 bases and J by 0 bases, with 13 bases between the two germline ends. Germline V gene sequence: CDR1 SGHTA, CDR2 FQGNSA. This CDR3 has 14 residues. CDR3 region: CASSAAISTDTQYF. The CDR3 DNA is TGTGCCAGTTCTGCCGCGATAAGCACAGATACGCAGTATTTT.

This clonotype has just a few counts. This chain connects TRBV7-9 to TRBJ2-5, with D unclear. The germline V gene encodes CDR1 SEHNR and CDR2 FQNEAQ (reference sequence). This CDR3 spans 16 amino acids. V shed 2 bases and J shed 1 base, with 14 bases lying between them. The CDR3: CASSLTLWTPQETQYF. The CDR3 DNA follows: TGTGCCAGCAGCTTAACCCTGTGGACCCCCCAAGAGACCCAGTACTTC. Full variable domain (missing parts from reference TRBV7-9 and TRBJ2-5): DTGVSQNPRHKITKRGQNVTFRCDPISEHNRLYWYRQTLGQGPEFLTYFQNEAQLEKSRLLSDRFSAERPKGSFSTLEIQRTEQGDSAMYLCASSLTLWTPQETQYFGPGTRLLVL.

This clonotype was counted a few times. V is TRBV6-1 and J is TRBJ1-1, with no clear D. Trimming cost V 8 bases and J 4 bases, with 11 bases left between them. CDR3 size: 12 residues. Germline CDR1 and CDR2: MNHNS and SASEGT. As DNA, the CDR3 is TGTGCCAGCTCGGTGGTAGGCACTGAAGCTTTCTTT. As protein: CASSVVGTEAFF.

This clonotype was counted a few times. The chain joins TRBV5-1 to TRBJ2-1; D possibly uses TRBD1 or TRBD2 (6 bases each). Trimming stripped 4 bases from V and 0 bases from J, with 11 bases between. The CDR3 totals 15 residues. Germline CDR1 SGHRS, CDR2 YFSETQ. CDR3 DNA: TGCGCCAGCAGCGATGGAGGGGGCTCCTACAATGAGCAGTTCTTC. This gives the protein CASSDGGGSYNEQFF.

The table lists this clonotype with a few counts. The chain employs TRBV7-9 and TRBJ2-7; no reliable D call. The CDR3 length is 13 residues. V lost 3 bases, J lost 6 bases, and 12 bases lay in between. From germline, CDR1 is SEHNR and CDR2 FQNEAQ (reference sequence). For the CDR3, the DNA is TGTGCCAGCAGCTTTTCTGGGCCGGGCGAGCAGTACTTC. Protein sequence: CASSFSGPGEQYF.